The rows below give T cell receptor beta chains drawn from one sample of a study of identical twins. One entry per CDR3 protein, called by TCRdb with MiXCR from the 5' RACE reads. The repertoire holds about 920,000 distinct CDR3 sequences, about 12% seen once, with around 1.5% in the top ten. These data also formed part of another study, on yellow fever vaccine responses in identical twins.

The material sequenced was PBMCs. These receptors all stem from a woman aged 18 to 35 in good health. Each CDR3 is given with its conserved first and last residue. The order of the fields is V gene, CDR3 length, D gene, clone size, J gene, CDR3 protein, CDR3 DNA. D genes are given only for firm matches. Only part of the rows carry a size: once, few, many, or a class if the clone is expanded.

>TRBV7-9|15|TRBD2|few|TRBJ2-3
CASSFSSGATDTQYF
TGTGCCAGCAGCTTTTCTAGCGGGGCCACAGATACGCAGTATTTT
>TRBV5-1|16|TRBD1|many|TRBJ1-1
CASSLGQGAAGTEAFF
TGCGCCAGCAGCTTAGGACAGGGGGCCGCTGGTACTGAAGCTTTCTTT
>TRBV7-2|17|-|-|TRBJ2-2
CASSLVGWGSDTGELFF
TGTGCCAGCAGCTTAGTTGGGTGGGGGTCGGACACCGGGGAGCTGTTTTTT
>TRBV2|12|-|few|TRBJ2-3
CASNAGFNTQYF
TGTGCCAGCAATGCAGGTTTTAATACGCAGTATTTT
>TRBV10-3|13|-|-|TRBJ1-1
CAIRRIRDTEAFF
TGTGCCATCAGAAGAATTAGGGACACTGAAGCTTTCTTT
>TRBV28|11|-|-|TRBJ2-5
CASWGQETQYF
TGTGCCAGCTGGGGCCAAGAGACCCAGTACTTC
>TRBV5-1|16|TRBD2|many|TRBJ2-1
CASSLGGTSVNNEQFF
TGCGCCAGCAGCCTGGGGGGGACTAGCGTTAACAATGAGCAGTTCTTC
>TRBV20-1|16|TRBD2|few|TRBJ2-3
CSARDWGTTGVDTQYF
TGCAGTGCTAGAGATTGGGGGACTACGGGGGTTGATACGCAGTATTTT
>TRBV7-9|15|-|-|TRBJ1-5
CASSSSGSGNQPQHF
TGTGCCAGCAGCTCGTCGGGGTCTGGGAATCAGCCCCAGCATTTT
>TRBV6-1|14|-|few|TRBJ2-5
CASSPLRTIETQYF
TGTGCCAGCAGCCCACTAAGGACAATTGAGACCCAGTACTTC
>TRBV4-1|16|-|few|TRBJ1-2
CASSPDAGGTNYGYTF
TGCGCCAGCAGCCCCGACGCCGGGGGGACTAACTATGGCTACACCTTC
>TRBV7-2|14|-|many|TRBJ2-3
CASSSTIHTDTQYF
TGTGCCAGCAGCTCGACCATACACACAGATACGCAGTATTTT
>TRBV15|14|-|many|TRBJ2-2
CATAGPPVAGELFF
TGTGCCACCGCCGGGCCACCGGTTGCCGGGGAGCTGTTTTTT
>TRBV7-9|16|-|few|TRBJ2-3
CASSYNAYRDKDTQYF
TGTGCCAGCAGCTACAACGCGTACCGGGACAAAGATACGCAGTATTTT
>TRBV6-1|16|-|-|TRBJ2-3
CASSALTVSLTDTQYF
TGTGCCAGCAGCGCCTTGACAGTCTCTCTCACAGATACGCAGTATTTT
>TRBV19|15|TRBD1|few|TRBJ2-7
CASSIGQGAAYEQYF
TGTGCCAGTAGTATCGGACAGGGGGCGGCCTACGAGCAGTACTTC
>TRBV18|16|-|-|TRBJ2-2
CASSPSWGSNTGELFF
TGTGCCAGCTCACCCTCTTGGGGGTCGAACACCGGGGAGCTGTTTTTT
>TRBV2|15|-|few|TRBJ1-5
CASSPLQGANQPQHF
TGTGCCAGCAGTCCCCTGCAGGGAGCCAATCAGCCCCAGCATTTT
>TRBV6-1|12|-|few|TRBJ2-5
CASAGWQETQYF
TGTGCCAGCGCAGGTTGGCAAGAGACCCAGTACTTC
>TRBV4-1|15|TRBD1|many|TRBJ2-3
CASSYRGEDTDTQYF
TGCGCCAGCAGCTACAGGGGGGAGGACACAGATACGCAGTATTTT
>TRBV27|13|-|many|TRBJ2-2
CASSLRRTGELFF
TGTGCCAGCAGTTTGAGGAGGACCGGGGAGCTGTTTTTT
>TRBV10-2|17|TRBD2|few|TRBJ2-1
CASSESLAGGPLDEQFF
TGCGCCAGCAGTGAATCACTAGCGGGAGGCCCTTTGGATGAGCAGTTCTTC
>TRBV12-3/TRBV12-4|14|-|many|TRBJ1-1
CASSFQGWDTEAFF
TGTGCCAGCAGTTTTCAGGGGTGGGACACTGAAGCTTTCTTT
>TRBV12-3/TRBV12-4|15|TRBD2|many|TRBJ2-1
CASRPSGSSYNEQFF
TGTGCCAGCAGGCCTAGCGGGAGCTCCTACAATGAGCAGTTCTTC
>TRBV12-3/TRBV12-4|14|-|many|TRBJ2-7
CASSFSRGSYEQYF
TGTGCCAGCAGTTTTTCAAGGGGCTCCTACGAGCAGTACTTC
>TRBV20-1|13|-|-|TRBJ2-2
CSARAVGAGELFF
TGCAGTGCTAGAGCCGTCGGGGCCGGGGAGCTGTTTTTT
>TRBV5-5|14|TRBD2|many|TRBJ2-1
CASSFLAGATEQFF
TGTGCCAGCAGCTTTCTAGCGGGAGCGACCGAGCAGTTCTTC
>TRBV29-1|14|-|few|TRBJ1-1
CSVVRPSGGTEAFF
TGCAGCGTTGTGAGGCCCTCCGGGGGCACTGAAGCTTTCTTT
>TRBV10-3|15|TRBD1|-|TRBJ2-2
CATATGTGNTGELFF
TGTGCCACTGCAACCGGGACAGGGAACACCGGGGAGCTGTTTTTT
>TRBV12-5|15|TRBD2|-|TRBJ2-1
CASGEGVSGGNEQFF
TGTGCTAGTGGTGAGGGGGTGAGCGGGGGGAATGAGCAGTTCTTC
>TRBV3-1|14|TRBD1|many|TRBJ1-1
CASSQGQGITEAFF
TGTGCCAGCAGCCAAGGACAGGGGATCACTGAAGCTTTCTTT
>TRBV13|15|TRBD2|few|TRBJ2-1
CASRPSGATYNEQFF
TGTGCCAGCAGACCTAGCGGGGCCACCTACAATGAGCAGTTCTTC
>TRBV13|14|-|-|TRBJ2-3
CASSRRSETDTQYF
TGTGCCAGCAGCCGACGATCAGAAACAGATACGCAGTATTTT
>TRBV7-2|22|TRBD2|once|TRBJ2-1
CASSDGAPSGGAYSLSYNEQFF
TGTGCCAGCAGCGACGGCGCTCCTAGCGGGGGGGCCTATTCACTCTCCTACAATGAGCAGTTCTTC
>TRBV5-4|16|TRBD2|-|TRBJ2-5
CASSGGLAGLKETQYF
TGTGCCAGCAGCGGGGGACTAGCAGGTTTGAAAGAGACCCAGTACTTC
>TRBV4-1|16|TRBD2|-|TRBJ2-1
CASSHPLAGGDNEQFF
TGCGCCAGCAGCCACCCACTAGCGGGGGGAGACAATGAGCAGTTCTTC
>TRBV6-5|17|-|-|TRBJ1-1
CASSYLAPGSMNTEAFF
TGTGCCAGCAGTTACTTGGCTCCGGGGAGCATGAACACTGAAGCTTTCTTT
>TRBV12-3/TRBV12-4|18|TRBD2|few|TRBJ2-2
CASSLAHSGNNRAGELFF
TGTGCCAGCAGTTTAGCGCATAGCGGGAATAATCGTGCCGGGGAGCTGTTTTTT
>TRBV2|15|TRBD2|-|TRBJ2-1
CASRLASGGGDEQFF
TGTGCCAGCAGACTTGCGAGCGGGGGGGGGGATGAGCAGTTCTTC
>TRBV12-3/TRBV12-4|16|TRBD1|-|TRBJ1-6
CASSPNGDRGNSPLHF
TGTGCCAGCAGTCCTAACGGGGACAGGGGTAATTCACCCCTCCACTTT
>TRBV6-1|15|TRBD2|few|TRBJ2-1
CASTQLAGVGNEQFF
TGTGCCAGCACTCAACTAGCGGGGGTCGGGAATGAGCAGTTCTTC
>TRBV27|13|-|few|TRBJ1-2
CASSLQPRDGYTF
TGTGCCAGCAGTCTACAACCCCGGGATGGCTACACCTTC
>TRBV5-1|16|TRBD1|-|TRBJ2-2
CASSSQGQGDTGELFF
TGCGCCAGCAGCTCACAGGGACAGGGGGACACCGGGGAGCTGTTTTTT
>TRBV19|16|-|-|TRBJ2-7
CASSIDNWSGRVEQYF
TGTGCCAGTAGTATAGATAATTGGTCAGGTAGGGTCGAGCAGTACTTC
>TRBV10-3|15|-|-|TRBJ2-1
CAISDLRGEDNEQFF
TGTGCCATCAGTGATCTTAGGGGGGAAGACAATGAGCAGTTCTTC
>TRBV11-3|13|-|-|TRBJ2-1
CASRVTESGEQFF
TGTGCCAGCAGGGTCACAGAGTCCGGTGAGCAGTTCTTC
>TRBV5-1|18|TRBD1|-|TRBJ2-2
CASSSLTGAPTDTGELFF
TGCGCCAGCAGCTCGCTCACAGGGGCCCCAACTGACACCGGGGAGCTGTTTTTT
>TRBV29-1|14|TRBD1|-|TRBJ1-2
CSVAGQGPLAGYTF
TGCAGCGTTGCGGGACAGGGCCCCCTAGCTGGCTACACCTTC
>TRBV29-1|14|-|-|TRBJ2-2
CSVEGEYSTGELFF
TGCAGCGTCGAAGGGGAATATTCCACCGGGGAGCTGTTTTTT
>TRBV15|17|-|few|TRBJ1-5
CATSRDVDTDSNQPQHF
TGTGCCACCAGCAGAGATGTGGACACCGATAGCAATCAGCCCCAGCATTTT
>TRBV18|14|-|-|TRBJ1-6
CASSPMDRDSPLHF
TGTGCCAGCTCACCTATGGACAGAGACTCACCCCTCCACTTT
>TRBV20-1|14|-|many|TRBJ2-3
CSAPRRGYTDTQYF
TGCAGTGCTCCCAGGAGGGGATACACAGATACGCAGTATTTT